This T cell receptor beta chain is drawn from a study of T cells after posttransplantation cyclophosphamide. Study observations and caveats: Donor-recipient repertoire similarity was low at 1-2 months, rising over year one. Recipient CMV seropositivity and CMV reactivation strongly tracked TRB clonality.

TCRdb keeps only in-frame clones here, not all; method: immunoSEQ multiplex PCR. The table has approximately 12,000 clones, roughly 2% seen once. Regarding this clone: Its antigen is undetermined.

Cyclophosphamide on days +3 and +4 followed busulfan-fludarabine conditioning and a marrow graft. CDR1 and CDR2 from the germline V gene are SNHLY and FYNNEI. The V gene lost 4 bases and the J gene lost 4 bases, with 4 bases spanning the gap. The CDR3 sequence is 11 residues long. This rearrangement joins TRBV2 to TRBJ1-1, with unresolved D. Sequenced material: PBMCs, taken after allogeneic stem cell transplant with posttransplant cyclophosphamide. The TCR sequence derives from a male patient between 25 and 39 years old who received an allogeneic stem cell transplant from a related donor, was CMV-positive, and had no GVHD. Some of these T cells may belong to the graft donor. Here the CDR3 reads CASSVGTEAFF. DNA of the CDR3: TGTGCCAGCAGTGTCGGCACTGAAGCTTTCTTT.